Listed here is a single T cell receptor beta chain. The germline CDR1 and CDR2 sequences are MGHDK and SYGVNS. V lost 4 bases and J 10 bases, leaving 14 bases between the germline ends. This CDR3 contains 14 residues. The sample belongs to a study of cytomegalovirus exposure and HLA in healthy donors. The PCR ran on 60 Vbeta and 13 Jbeta primers. Measured with immunoSEQ multiplex PCR; TCRdb has only the in-frame clones, and not every one. The repertoire includes around 130,000 clones, 81% of them detected once, and about 0.74% sits in the top ten. The receptor was derived from a young man in good health and CMV-seronegative. The sample comprised PBMCs. The genes are TRBV25-1 and TRBJ1-6, with D perhaps matching TRBD1 (5 bases). The chain's CDR3 is CASSAPGTLSPLHF. CDR3 nucleotide sequence: TGTGCCAGCAGTGCCCCAGGGACTCTGTCACCCCTCCACTTT.